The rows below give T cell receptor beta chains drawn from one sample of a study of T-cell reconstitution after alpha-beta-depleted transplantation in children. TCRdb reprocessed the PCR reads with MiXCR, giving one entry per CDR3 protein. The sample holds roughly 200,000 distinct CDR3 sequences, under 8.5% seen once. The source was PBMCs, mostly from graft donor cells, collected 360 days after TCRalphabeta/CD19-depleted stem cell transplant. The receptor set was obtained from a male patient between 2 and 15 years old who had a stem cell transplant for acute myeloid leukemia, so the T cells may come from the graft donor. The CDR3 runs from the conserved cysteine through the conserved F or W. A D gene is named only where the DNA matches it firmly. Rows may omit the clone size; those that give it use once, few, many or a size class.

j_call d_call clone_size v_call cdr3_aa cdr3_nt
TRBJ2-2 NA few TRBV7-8 CASSSIAGPYTGELFF TGTGCCAGCAGCTCGATCGCGGGACCCTACACCGGGGAGCTGTTTTTT
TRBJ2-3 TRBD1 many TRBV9 CASSVDRGGTDTQYF TGTGCCAGCAGCGTAGACAGGGGAGGCACAGATACGCAGTATTTT
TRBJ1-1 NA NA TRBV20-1 CSASRTGHGWPFF TGCAGTGCTAGTCGGACGGGCCATGGTTGGCCTTTCTTT
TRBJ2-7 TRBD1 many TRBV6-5 CASSWGQGADLGSEQYF TGTGCCAGCAGTTGGGGACAGGGGGCAGATTTGGGGTCCGAGCAGTACTTC
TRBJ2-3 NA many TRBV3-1 CASSPGHGTDTQYF TGTGCCAGCAGCCCGGGACACGGCACAGATACGCAGTATTTT
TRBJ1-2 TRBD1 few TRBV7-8 CASSRGTGGTKNYGYTF TGTGCCAGCAGCCGTGGGACAGGCGGTACCAAAAACTATGGCTACACCTTC
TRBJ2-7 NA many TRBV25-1 CASSEYGLSGYEQYF TGTGCCAGCAGTGAATATGGTCTATCGGGTTACGAGCAGTACTTC
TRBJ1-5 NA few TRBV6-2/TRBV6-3 CASTYSLSEGSGRPQHF TGTGCCAGCACCTACTCCCTGAGTGAAGGGTCTGGCCGGCCCCAGCATTTT
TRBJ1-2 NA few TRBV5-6 CASSPQGFNYGYTF TGTGCCAGCAGCCCGCAGGGATTTAACTATGGCTACACCTTC
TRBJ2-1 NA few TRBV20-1 CSAMGNRFSSYNEQFF TGCAGTGCAATGGGGAACAGATTTAGCTCCTACAATGAGCAGTTCTTC
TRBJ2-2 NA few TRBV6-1 CATNGEEPHTGELFF TGTGCCACCAATGGGGAGGAGCCCCACACCGGGGAGCTGTTTTTT
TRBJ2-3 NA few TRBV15 CATSRPSTDTQYF TGTGCCACCAGCAGACCCTCCACAGATACGCAGTATTTT
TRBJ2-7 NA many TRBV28 CASSFGQSYEQYF TGTGCCAGCAGTTTCGGGCAGAGCTACGAGCAGTACTTC
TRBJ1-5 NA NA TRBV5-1 CASSLWVNQPQHF TGCGCCAGCAGCCTATGGGTCAATCAGCCCCAGCATTTT
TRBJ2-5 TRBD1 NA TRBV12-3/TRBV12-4 CASCLRGTGERKTQYF TGTGCCTCCTGTTTACGTGGGACAGGGGAGAGGAAGACCCAGTACTTC
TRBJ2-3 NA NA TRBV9 CASGFGLTDTQYF TGTGCCAGCGGTTTTGGCCTTACAGATACGCAGTATTTT
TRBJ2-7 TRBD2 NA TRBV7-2 CASSLVLAGESEQYF TGTGCCAGCAGCTTAGTCCTAGCGGGAGAGAGCGAGCAGTACTTC
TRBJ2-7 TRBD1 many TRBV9 CASSARTGSYEQYF TGTGCCAGCAGCGCCCGGACAGGTAGCTACGAGCAGTACTTC
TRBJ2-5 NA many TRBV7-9 CASSRGETQYF TGTGCCAGCAGCCGGGGGGAGACCCAGTACTTC
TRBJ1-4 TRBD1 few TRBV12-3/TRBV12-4 CASSSTGAGEKLFF TGTGCCAGCAGTTCTACAGGGGCGGGTGAAAAACTGTTTTTT
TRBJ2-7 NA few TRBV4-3 CASSQGSGIYEQYF TGCGCCAGCAGCCAAGGTTCAGGGATCTACGAGCAGTACTTC
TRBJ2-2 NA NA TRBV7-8 CASSQLAPGELFF TGTGCCAGCAGCCAACTAGCCCCCGGGGAGCTGTTTTTT
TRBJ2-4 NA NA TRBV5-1 CASSLGGQNIQYF TGCGCCAGCAGCTTGGGAGGCCAAAACATTCAGTACTTC
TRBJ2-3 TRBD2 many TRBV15 CATSLSRTSLTDTQYF TGTGCCACCAGCCTCTCTCGGACTAGCCTCACAGATACGCAGTATTTT
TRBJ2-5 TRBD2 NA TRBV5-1 CASSLYLAGVSETQYF TGCGCCAGCAGCTTGTATCTAGCGGGAGTATCGGAGACCCAGTACTTC
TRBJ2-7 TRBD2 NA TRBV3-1 CASSQGGLYSYEQYF TGTGCCAGCAGCCAAGGGGGACTATACTCCTACGAGCAGTACTTC
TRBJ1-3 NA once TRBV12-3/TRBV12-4 CASSLTLGGTIYF TGTGCCAGCAGCCTTACCCTTGGCGGTACCATATATTTT
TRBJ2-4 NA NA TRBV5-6 CASSLTGAKNIQYF TGTGCCAGCAGCTTGACAGGGGCCAAAAACATTCAGTACTTC
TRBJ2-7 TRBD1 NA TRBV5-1 CASSKDRVRTYEQYF TGCGCCAGCAGCAAAGACAGGGTCAGAACCTACGAGCAGTACTTC
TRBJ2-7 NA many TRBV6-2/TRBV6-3 CASSYDGVVYEQYF TGTGCCAGCAGTTACGATGGGGTTGTCTACGAGCAGTACTTC
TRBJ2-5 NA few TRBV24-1 CATVPRRQETQYF TGTGCCACCGTGCCTAGGCGCCAAGAGACCCAGTACTTC
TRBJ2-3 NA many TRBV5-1 CASSKIQESTDTQYF TGCGCCAGCAGTAAGATACAGGAAAGCACAGATACGCAGTATTTT
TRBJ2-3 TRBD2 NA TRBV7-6 CASSLGSGRFGGTDTQYF TGTGCCAGCAGCTTAGGGAGCGGGAGATTCGGCGGCACAGATACGCAGTATTTT
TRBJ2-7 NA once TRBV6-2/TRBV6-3 CASSYGASYEQYF TGTGCCAGCAGTTACGGGGCTAGCTACGAGCAGTACTTC
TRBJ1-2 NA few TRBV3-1 CASSSRTAYGYTF TGTGCCAGCAGCAGTAGGACGGCGTACGGCTACACCTTC
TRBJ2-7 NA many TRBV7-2 CASSPMAEISYEQYF TGTGCCAGCAGCCCGATGGCAGAGATCTCCTACGAGCAGTACTTC
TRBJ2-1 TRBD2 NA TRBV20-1 CSASWGEGLYEQFF TGCAGTGCCTCGTGGGGGGAGGGCCTCTATGAGCAGTTCTTC
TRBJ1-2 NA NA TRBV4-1 CASSQDPDGRIYGYTF TGCGCCAGCAGCCAAGATCCGGACGGCAGGATATATGGCTACACCTTC
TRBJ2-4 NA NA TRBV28 CASSSSAKTRYGIQAKNIQYF TGTGCCAGCAGTTCATCAGCGAAAACACGATACGGGATCCAAGCCAAAAACATTCAGTACTTC
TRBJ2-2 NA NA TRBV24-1 CATSDSGRTGELFF TGTGCCACCAGTGATTCCGGAAGGACCGGGGAGCTGTTTTTT